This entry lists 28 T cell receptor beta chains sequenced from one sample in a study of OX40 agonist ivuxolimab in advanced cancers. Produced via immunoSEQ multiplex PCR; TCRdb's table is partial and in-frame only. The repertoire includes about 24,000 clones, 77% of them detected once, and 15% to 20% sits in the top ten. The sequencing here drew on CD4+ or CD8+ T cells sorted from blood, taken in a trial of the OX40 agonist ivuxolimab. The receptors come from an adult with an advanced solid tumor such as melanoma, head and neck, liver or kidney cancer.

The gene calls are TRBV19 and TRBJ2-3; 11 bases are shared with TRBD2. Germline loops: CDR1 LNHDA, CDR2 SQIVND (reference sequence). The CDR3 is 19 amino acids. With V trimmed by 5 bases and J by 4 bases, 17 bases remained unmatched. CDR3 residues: CASSGRTSGGDVWADTQYF. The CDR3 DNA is TGTGCCAGTAGTGGAAGAACTAGCGGGGGTGATGTGTGGGCAGATACGCAGTATTTT.

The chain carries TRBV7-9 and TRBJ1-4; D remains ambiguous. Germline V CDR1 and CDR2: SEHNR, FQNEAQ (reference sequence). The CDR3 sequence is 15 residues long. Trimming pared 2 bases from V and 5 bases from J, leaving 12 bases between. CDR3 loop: CASSLSSGFNEKLFF. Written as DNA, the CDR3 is TGTGCCAGCAGCTTAAGTTCGGGCTTCAATGAAAAACTGTTTTTT.

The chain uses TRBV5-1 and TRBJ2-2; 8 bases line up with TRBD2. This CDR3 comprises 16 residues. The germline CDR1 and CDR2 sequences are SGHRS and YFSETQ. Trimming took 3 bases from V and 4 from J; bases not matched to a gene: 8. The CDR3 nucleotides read TGCGCCAGCAGCTCCCCGGGGGGGGCCGGCACCGGGGAGCTGTTTTTT. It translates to CASSSPGGAGTGELFF.

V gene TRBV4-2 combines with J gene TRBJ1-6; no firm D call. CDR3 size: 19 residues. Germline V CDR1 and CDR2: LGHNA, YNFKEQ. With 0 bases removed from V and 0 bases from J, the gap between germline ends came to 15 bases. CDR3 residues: CASSQEAPSESSYNSPLHF. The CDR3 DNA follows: TGTGCCAGCAGCCAAGAGGCCCCCTCCGAGAGCTCCTATAATTCACCCCTCCACTTT.

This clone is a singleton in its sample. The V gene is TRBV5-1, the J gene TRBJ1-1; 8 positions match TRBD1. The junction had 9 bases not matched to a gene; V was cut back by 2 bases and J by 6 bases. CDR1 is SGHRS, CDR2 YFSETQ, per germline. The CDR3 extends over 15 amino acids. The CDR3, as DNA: TGCGCCAGCAGCTTTGGGACAGGTTCGAGGCCTGAAGCTTTCTTT. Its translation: CASSFGTGSRPEAFF.

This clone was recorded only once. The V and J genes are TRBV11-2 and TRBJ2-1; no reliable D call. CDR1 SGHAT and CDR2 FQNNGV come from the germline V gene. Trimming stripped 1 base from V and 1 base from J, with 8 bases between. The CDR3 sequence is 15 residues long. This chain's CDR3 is CASSLVDWSYNEQFF. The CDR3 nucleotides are TGTGCCAGCAGCTTAGTGGATTGGTCCTACAATGAGCAGTTCTTC.

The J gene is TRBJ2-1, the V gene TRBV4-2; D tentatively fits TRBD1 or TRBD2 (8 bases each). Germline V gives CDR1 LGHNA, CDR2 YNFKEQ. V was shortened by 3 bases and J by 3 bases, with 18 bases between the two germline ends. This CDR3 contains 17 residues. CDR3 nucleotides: TGTGCCAGCAGCCAGACCTTAGCGGGACAGGACTACAATGAGCAGTTCTTC. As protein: CASSQTLAGQDYNEQFF.

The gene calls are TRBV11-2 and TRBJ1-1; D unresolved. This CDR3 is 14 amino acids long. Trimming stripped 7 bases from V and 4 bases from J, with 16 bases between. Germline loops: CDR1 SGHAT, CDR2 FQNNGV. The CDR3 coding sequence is TGTGCCAGCACTGAAAGAGGTTCGGGCACTGAAGCTTTCTTT. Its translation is CASTERGSGTEAFF.

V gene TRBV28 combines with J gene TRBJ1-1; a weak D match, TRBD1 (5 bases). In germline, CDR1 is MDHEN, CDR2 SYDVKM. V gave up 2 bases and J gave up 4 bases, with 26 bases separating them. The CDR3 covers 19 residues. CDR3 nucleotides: TGTGCCAGCAGTTTAGCCATGGTGATGAGGGGTGGGACGGCCACTGAAGCTTTCTTT. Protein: CASSLAMVMRGGTATEAFF.

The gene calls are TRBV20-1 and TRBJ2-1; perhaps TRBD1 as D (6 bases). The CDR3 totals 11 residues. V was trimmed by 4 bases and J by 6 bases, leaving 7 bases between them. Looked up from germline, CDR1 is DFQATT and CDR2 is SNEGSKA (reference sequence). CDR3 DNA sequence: TGCAGTGCTATAGGGGGCAATGAGCAGTTCTTC. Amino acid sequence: CSAIGGNEQFF.

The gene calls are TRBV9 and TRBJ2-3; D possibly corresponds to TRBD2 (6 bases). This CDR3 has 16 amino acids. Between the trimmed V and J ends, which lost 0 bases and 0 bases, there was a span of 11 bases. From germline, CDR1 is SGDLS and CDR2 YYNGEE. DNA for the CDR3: TGTGCCAGCAGCGTAGGGAGTAGCGGTAGCACAGATACGCAGTATTTT. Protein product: CASSVGSSGSTDTQYF.

This chain's CDR3 is CASTPVLTGSGYTF. CDR3 coding DNA: TGTGCCAGTACCCCCGTGTTGACAGGGTCTGGCTACACCTTC. The chain has TRBV19 and TRBJ1-2; 7 nucleotides align to TRBD1. There are 14 residues in the CDR3. CDR1 is LNHDA, CDR2 SQIVND, per germline (reference sequence). J was trimmed by 7 bases and V by 7 bases; bases with no gene match: 12.

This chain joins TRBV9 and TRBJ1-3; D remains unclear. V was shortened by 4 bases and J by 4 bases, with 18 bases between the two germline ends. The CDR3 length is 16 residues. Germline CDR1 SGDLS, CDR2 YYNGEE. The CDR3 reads CASSLTDVSAGNTIYF. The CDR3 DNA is TGTGCCAGCAGCCTTACGGACGTCTCTGCGGGAAACACCATATATTTT.

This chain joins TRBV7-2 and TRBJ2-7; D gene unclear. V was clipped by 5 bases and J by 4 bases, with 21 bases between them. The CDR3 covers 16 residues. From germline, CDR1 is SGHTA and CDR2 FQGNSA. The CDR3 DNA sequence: TGTGCCAGCAGCCTGACCTCAGCTAACCCCTCGTACGAGCAGTACTTC. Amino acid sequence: CASSLTSANPSYEQYF.

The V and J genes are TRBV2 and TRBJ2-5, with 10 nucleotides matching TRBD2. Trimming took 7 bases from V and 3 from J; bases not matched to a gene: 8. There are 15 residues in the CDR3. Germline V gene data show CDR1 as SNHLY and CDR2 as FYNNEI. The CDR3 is CASTPSGGEEETQYF. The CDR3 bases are TGTGCCAGCACCCCTAGCGGGGGAGAGGAAGAGACCCAGTACTTC.

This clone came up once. The CDR3 nucleotides are TGTGCCAGTAGTGAGCGACAGGGGGCTGAAGCTTTCTTT. Translation: CASSERQGAEAFF. The rearrangement links TRBV19 to TRBJ1-1; 9 bases are a match to TRBD1. After removal of 5 bases from V and 6 bases from J, the junction contained 4 bases not matched to a gene. Germline CDR1 and CDR2: LNHDA and SQIVND (reference sequence). The CDR3 length is 13 residues.

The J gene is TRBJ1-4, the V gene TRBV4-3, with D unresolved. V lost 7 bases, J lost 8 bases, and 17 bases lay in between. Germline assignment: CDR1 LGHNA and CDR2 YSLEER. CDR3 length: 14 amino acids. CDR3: CASTFRTMEEKLFF. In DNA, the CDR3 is TGCGCCAGCACTTTTCGGACCATGGAGGAAAAACTGTTTTTT.

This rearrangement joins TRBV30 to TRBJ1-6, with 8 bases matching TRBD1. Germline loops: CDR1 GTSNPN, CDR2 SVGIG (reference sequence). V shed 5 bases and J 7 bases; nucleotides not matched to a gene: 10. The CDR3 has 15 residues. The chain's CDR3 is CAWGGQGWANSPLHF. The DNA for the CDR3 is TGTGCCTGGGGTGGACAGGGATGGGCGAATTCACCCCTCCACTTT.

The CDR3: CAWSVIKGLTYEQYF. The DNA for the CDR3 is TGTGCCTGGAGTGTAATAAAGGGCTTAACCTACGAGCAGTACTTC. The rearrangement links TRBV30 to TRBJ2-7, with no clear D. Trimming cost V 0 bases and J 2 bases, with 14 bases left between them. This CDR3 contains 15 residues. Germline V gene sequence: CDR1 GTSNPN, CDR2 SVGIG (reference sequence). Together with reference TRBV30 and TRBJ2-7, the CDR3 gives the full variable domain: SQTIHQWPATLVQPVGSPLSLECTVEGTSNPNLYWYRQAAGRGLQLLFYSVGIGQISSEVPQNLSASRPQDRQFILSSKKLLLSDSGFYLCAWSVIKGLTYEQYFGPGTRLTVT.

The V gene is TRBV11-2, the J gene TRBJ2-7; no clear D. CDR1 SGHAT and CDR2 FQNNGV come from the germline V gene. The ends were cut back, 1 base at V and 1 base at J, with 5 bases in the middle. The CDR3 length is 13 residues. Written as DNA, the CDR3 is TGTGCCAGCAGCTTAGCATGGTCCTACGAGCAGTACTTC. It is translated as CASSLAWSYEQYF.

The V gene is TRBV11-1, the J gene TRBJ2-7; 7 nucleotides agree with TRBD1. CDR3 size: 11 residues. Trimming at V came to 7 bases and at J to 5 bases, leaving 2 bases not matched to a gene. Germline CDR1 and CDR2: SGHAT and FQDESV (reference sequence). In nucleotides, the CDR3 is TGTGCCAGCACCGACAGGGACGAGCAGTACTTC. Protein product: CASTDRDEQYF.

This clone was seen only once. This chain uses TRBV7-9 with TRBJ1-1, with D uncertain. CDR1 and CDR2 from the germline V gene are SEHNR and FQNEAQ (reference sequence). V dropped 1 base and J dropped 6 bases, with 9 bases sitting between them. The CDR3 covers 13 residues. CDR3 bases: TGTGCCAGCAGCTTAGGGTCAGGAGCTGAAGCTTTCTTT. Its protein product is CASSLGSGAEAFF.

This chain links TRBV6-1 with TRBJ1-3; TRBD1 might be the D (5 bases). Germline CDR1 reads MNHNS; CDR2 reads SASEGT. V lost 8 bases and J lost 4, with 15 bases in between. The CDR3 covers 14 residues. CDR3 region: CASGGAGRGNTIYF. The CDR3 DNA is TGTGCCAGCGGAGGGGCAGGGCGGGGAAACACCATATATTTT.

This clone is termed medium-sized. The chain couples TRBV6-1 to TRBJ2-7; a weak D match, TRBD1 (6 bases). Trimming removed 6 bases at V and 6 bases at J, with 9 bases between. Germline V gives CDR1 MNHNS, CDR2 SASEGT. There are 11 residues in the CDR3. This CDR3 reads CASRAGAEQYF. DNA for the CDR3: TGTGCCAGCAGGGCAGGGGCCGAGCAGTACTTC.

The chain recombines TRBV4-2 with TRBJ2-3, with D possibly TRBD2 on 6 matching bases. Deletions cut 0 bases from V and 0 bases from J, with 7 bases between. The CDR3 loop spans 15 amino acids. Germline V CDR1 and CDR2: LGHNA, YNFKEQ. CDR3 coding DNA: TGTGCCAGCAGCCAAGAAGGGACTAGCACAGATACGCAGTATTTT. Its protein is CASSQEGTSTDTQYF.

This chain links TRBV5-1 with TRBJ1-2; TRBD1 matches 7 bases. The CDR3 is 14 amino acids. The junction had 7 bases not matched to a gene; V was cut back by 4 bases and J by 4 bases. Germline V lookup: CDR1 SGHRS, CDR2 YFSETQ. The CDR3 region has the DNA TGCGCCAGCAGCGCGAGACAGGGTGGCTATGGCTACACCTTC. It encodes CASSARQGGYGYTF. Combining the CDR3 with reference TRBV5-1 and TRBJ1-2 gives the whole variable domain KAGVTQTPRYLIKTRGQQVTLSCSPISGHRSVSWYQQTPGQGLQFLFEYFSETQRNKGNFPGRFSGRQFSNSRSEMNVSTLELGDSALYLCASSARQGGYGYTFGSGTRLTVV.

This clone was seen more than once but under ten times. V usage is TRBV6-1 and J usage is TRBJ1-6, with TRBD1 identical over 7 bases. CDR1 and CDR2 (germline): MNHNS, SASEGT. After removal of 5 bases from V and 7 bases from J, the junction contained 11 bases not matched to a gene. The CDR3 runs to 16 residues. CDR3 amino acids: CASSQGGRAGNSPLHF. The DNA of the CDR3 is TGTGCCAGCAGTCAAGGGGGCAGGGCGGGGAATTCACCCCTCCACTTT.

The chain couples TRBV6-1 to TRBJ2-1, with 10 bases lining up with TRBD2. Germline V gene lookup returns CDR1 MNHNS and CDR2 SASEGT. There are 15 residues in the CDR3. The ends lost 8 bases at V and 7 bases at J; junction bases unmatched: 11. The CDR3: CASHLERGGGNEQFF. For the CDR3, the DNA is TGTGCCAGCCACCTCGAGCGGGGGGGCGGAAATGAGCAGTTCTTC.